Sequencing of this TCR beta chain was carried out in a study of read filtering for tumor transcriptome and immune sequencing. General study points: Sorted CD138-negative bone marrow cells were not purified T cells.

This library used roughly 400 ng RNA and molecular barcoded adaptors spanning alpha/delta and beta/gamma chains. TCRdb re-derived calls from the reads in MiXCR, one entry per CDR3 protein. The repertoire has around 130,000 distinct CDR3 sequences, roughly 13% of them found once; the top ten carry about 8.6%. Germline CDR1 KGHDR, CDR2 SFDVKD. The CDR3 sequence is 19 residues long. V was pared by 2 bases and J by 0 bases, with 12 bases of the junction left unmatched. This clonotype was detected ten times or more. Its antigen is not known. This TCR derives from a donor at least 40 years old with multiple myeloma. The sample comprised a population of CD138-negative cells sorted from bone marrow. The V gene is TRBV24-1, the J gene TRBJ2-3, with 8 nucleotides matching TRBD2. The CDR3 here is CATSDSAPSGSWSTDTQYF. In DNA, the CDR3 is TGTGCCACCAGTGATTCGGCCCCCAGCGGGAGTTGGAGCACAGATACGCAGTATTTT.